What follows are 32 T cell receptor beta chains derived from one specimen sequenced in a study of cytomegalovirus exposure and HLA in healthy donors (dated by TCRdb to 2015 to 2018). The library came from the immunoSEQ multiplex PCR assay. TCRdb carries this immuneACCESS record with in-frame sequences only. Its versions omit some clonotypes, under half of them owing to an unresolved V gene in the studies checked, with the rest unexplained. The sample table contains approximately 270,000 clones; only one count was recorded for 80% to 90% of them. Around 1% of the sample rests with the top ten. The sequenced sample was PBMCs. Source of these receptors: a woman between 18 and 30 years old in good health and CMV-seronegative.

The genes are TRBV6-5 and TRBJ1-1, with TRBD1 identical over 12 bases. The CDR3 length is 15 residues. The germline V gene has CDR1 MNHEY and CDR2 SVGAGI. Trimming removed 7 bases from V and 5 bases from J; junction bases left unmatched: 8. DNA for the CDR3: TGTGCCAGCACTCCCGGGACAGGGGGCCGGACTGAAGCTTTCTTT. Translation gives CASTPGTGGRTEAFF.

The V gene is TRBV25-1, the J gene TRBJ2-7; D is unclear. The CDR3 is made up of 11 amino acids. V was pared by 2 bases and J by 12 bases, with 11 bases between. Looked up from germline, CDR1 is MGHDK and CDR2 is SYGVNS. DNA of the CDR3: TGTGCCAGCAGTGAAGGGTTCGGGTGGTACTTC. It translates to CASSEGFGWYF.

The V call is TRBV4-1, the J call TRBJ2-7; a weak D match, TRBD2 (5 bases). The germline gives CDR1 MGHRA, CDR2 YSYEKL. CDR3 length: 14 amino acids. V lost 2 bases, J lost 1 base, and 9 bases lay in between. The CDR3 loop reads CASSQTTNSYEQYF. CDR3 bases: TGCGCCAGCAGCCAAACGACTAATTCCTACGAGCAGTACTTC.

V usage is TRBV7-2 and J usage is TRBJ1-3, with D possibly being TRBD1 (6 bases). In germline, CDR1 is SGHTA, CDR2 FQGNSA. V was cut by 7 bases and J by 1 base, with 11 bases left in between. The CDR3 runs 14 residues. CDR3 sequence (DNA): TGTGCCAGCACCTACAGGGAATCTGGAAACACCATATATTTT. Its protein product is CASTYRESGNTIYF. Looking up the rest from reference TRBV7-2 and TRBJ1-3 gives the full variable domain: GAGVSQSPSNKVTEKGKDVELRCDPISGHTALYWYRQSLGQGLEFLIYFQGNSAPDKSGLPSDRFSAERTGGSVSTLTIQRTQQEDSAVYLCASTYRESGNTIYFGEGSWLTVV.

J is TRBJ1-1 and V is TRBV4-1; TRBD1 is a possible D gene (6 bases). The V end lost 4 bases, the J end lost 7 bases, and 16 bases lay between the germline ends. Germline V lookup: CDR1 MGHRA, CDR2 YSYEKL. The CDR3 runs to 14 residues. CDR3 residues: CASSPVHRVGEAFF. The CDR3 nucleotides read TGCGCCAGCAGCCCAGTTCACAGGGTAGGTGAAGCTTTCTTT.

J is TRBJ1-5 and V is TRBV6-1; TRBD1 aligns across 9 bases. Trimming took 10 bases from V and 8 from J; bases not matched to a gene: 15. The germline V gene encodes CDR1 MNHNS and CDR2 SASEGT. CDR3 size: 15 residues. CDR3 sequence: CATLPGTGLLEPQHF. The CDR3 bases are TGTGCCACCCTGCCCGGGACAGGGCTATTGGAGCCCCAGCATTTT.

This clone was counted only a few times. The chain joins TRBV6-1 to TRBJ1-5; D is unclear. Germline CDR1 reads MNHNS; CDR2 reads SASEGT. The ends were cut back, 6 bases at V and 5 bases at J, with 11 bases in the middle. This CDR3 contains 13 residues. CDR3 sequence: CASSLRLDQPQHF. The DNA for the CDR3 is TGTGCCAGCAGCTTGAGGTTAGATCAGCCCCAGCATTTT.

This clone was found once. This sequence joins TRBV27 and TRBJ2-7, with a weak D call TRBD2 (6 bases). CDR1 and CDR2 from the germline V gene are MNHEY and SMNVEV (reference sequence). This CDR3 has 14 amino acids. Trimming left V 2 bases short and J 4 bases short, with 12 bases between. The CDR3 protein is CASSLTGLTYEQYF. The CDR3 DNA is TGTGCCAGCAGTTTAACTGGACTAACGTACGAGCAGTACTTC.

The chain carries TRBV14 and TRBJ2-3; 13 positions match TRBD2. CDR3 length equals 17 residues. Per germline, CDR1 SGHDN and CDR2 FVKESK. V was pared by 4 bases and J by 3 bases, with 7 bases of the junction left unmatched. The CDR3 coding sequence is TGTGCCAGCAGCCTGGGGGGACTAGCGGGACTTACAGATACGCAGTATTTT. Translation gives CASSLGGLAGLTDTQYF.

With respect to this clone: Additional DNA sequences in this sample encode the identical CDR3. The chain employs TRBV7-9 and TRBJ1-3; 9 positions match TRBD1. The CDR3 contains 16 residues. V dropped 3 bases and J dropped 1; count of bases not matched to a gene: 4. CDR1 is SEHNR, CDR2 FQNEAQ, per germline (reference sequence). CDR3 loop: CASSLGQGLSGNTIYF. The CDR3 coding sequence is TGTGCCAGCAGCTTGGGACAGGGATTATCTGGAAACACCATATATTTT.

V is TRBV6-6 and J is TRBJ1-2; perhaps TRBD1 as D (5 bases). Germline-derived CDR1 and CDR2 are MNHNY and SVGAGI (reference sequence). The CDR3 contains 14 residues. Trimming removed 2 bases at V and 2 bases at J, with 9 bases between. CDR3 coding DNA: TGTGCCAGCAGTTACGGCGGGGGAAACTATGGCTACACCTTC. This encodes CASSYGGGNYGYTF.

The chain carries TRBV29-1 and TRBJ1-2; D gene ambiguous. This CDR3 spans 13 amino acids. The V gene lost 5 bases and the J gene lost 5 bases, with 15 bases spanning the gap. Germline V gene data show CDR1 as SQVTM and CDR2 as ANQGSEA. CDR3 loop: CSVTIASGYGYTF. For the CDR3, the DNA is TGCAGCGTTACGATCGCGTCAGGTTATGGCTACACCTTC.

The V gene is TRBV5-4, the J gene TRBJ1-1, with TRBD1 as a possible D gene (5 bases). V lost 0 bases and J 0 bases, leaving 9 bases between the germline ends. The CDR3 consists of 15 residues. Germline V CDR1 and CDR2: SGHNT, YYREEE (reference sequence). The CDR3 bases are TGTGCCAGCAGCTTGGAGGGGCTTTTGAACACTGAAGCTTTCTTT. Protein product: CASSLEGLLNTEAFF. Supplemented by reference TRBV5-4 and TRBJ1-1, the full variable domain reads ETGVTQSPTHLIKTRGQQVTLRCSSQSGHNTVSWYQQALGQGPQFIFQYYREEENGRGNFPPRFSGLQFPNYSSELNVNALELDDSALYLCASSLEGLLNTEAFFGQGTRLTVV.

By share, this clone counts as medium-sized. The CDR3 region is CASSSGQEAYGYTF. DNA of the CDR3: TGTGCCAGCAGCTCGGGACAAGAAGCCTATGGCTACACCTTC. This chain connects TRBV6-1 to TRBJ1-2; D is possibly TRBD1 (6 bases). The germline V gene encodes CDR1 MNHNS and CDR2 SASEGT. Between the trimmed V and J ends, which lost 6 bases and 4 bases, there was a span of 15 bases. The CDR3 totals 14 residues.

J is TRBJ1-3 and V is TRBV7-6, with D maybe TRBD1 (6 bases). Trimming cost V 1 base and J 4 bases, with 11 bases left between them. Germline V gives CDR1 SGHVS, CDR2 FNYEAQ. This CDR3 is built from 15 residues. CDR3 sequence reads: CASSLEGRGGNTIYF. The CDR3 DNA sequence: TGTGCCAGCAGCTTAGAGGGCAGGGGCGGAAACACCATATATTTT.

The V and J genes are TRBV7-2 and TRBJ2-1, with no clear D. V was clipped by 2 bases and J by 9 bases, with 11 bases between them. This CDR3 is built from 13 residues. The germline gives CDR1 SGHTA, CDR2 FQGNSA. The CDR3 nucleotides are TGTGCCAGCAGCTTACGCCGCAATAGTGAGCAGTTCTTC. Encoded protein: CASSLRRNSEQFF.

V gene TRBV29-1 combines with J gene TRBJ2-7; TRBD1 aligns across 8 bases. Germline V gives CDR1 SQVTM, CDR2 ANQGSEA. Trimming at V came to 2 bases and at J to 4 bases, leaving 7 bases not matched to a gene. The CDR3 runs 14 residues. CDR3 sequence (DNA): TGCAGCGTTGAACCCGCGGGACAGGATTACGAGCAGTACTTC. Residues: CSVEPAGQDYEQYF.

The chain has TRBV4-1 and TRBJ1-2; 8 bases align to TRBD1. The CDR3 loop spans 14 amino acids. J was trimmed by 4 bases and V by 4 bases; bases with no gene match: 5. Germline CDR1 MGHRA, CDR2 YSYEKL. The CDR3 bases are TGCGCCAGCAGCCCCGGGACAGGCACCTATGGCTACACCTTC. Translating it yields CASSPGTGTYGYTF.

This clone was picked up a small number of times. V gene TRBV30 combines with J gene TRBJ1-2; D unresolved. The V gene lost 1 base and the J gene lost 2 bases, with 5 bases spanning the gap. CDR3 length: 12 residues. CDR1 is GTSNPN and CDR2 is SVGIG in the germline V gene (reference sequence). The CDR3 sequence: CAWSDRNYGYTF. Written as DNA, the CDR3 is TGTGCCTGGAGTGATCGGAACTATGGCTACACCTTC.

The CDR3, as DNA: TGTGCCAGCAGCCGAGGGGGTTCCTACGAGCAGTACTTC. It is translated as CASSRGGSYEQYF. The rearrangement joins TRBV27 to TRBJ2-7; tentatively, D is TRBD1 (6 bases). V was pared by 6 bases and J by 1 base, with 10 bases between. This CDR3 comprises 13 residues. Germline assignment: CDR1 MNHEY and CDR2 SMNVEV (reference sequence).

V gene TRBV9 combines with J gene TRBJ2-5, with TRBD2 identical over 8 bases. The ends lost 5 bases at V and 5 bases at J; junction bases unmatched: 14. Per the germline V gene, CDR1 is SGDLS and CDR2 is YYNGEE. This CDR3 contains 16 residues. CDR3: CASSPGGTGGSETQYF. Written as DNA, the CDR3 is TGTGCCAGCAGTCCCGGGGGTACGGGAGGGAGTGAGACCCAGTACTTC.

V is TRBV11-3 and J is TRBJ2-1; D is unclear. This CDR3 has 15 amino acids. Trimming stripped 1 base from V and 0 bases from J, with 7 bases between. Germline loops: CDR1 SGHNT, CDR2 YENEEA. The CDR3 here is CASSLVGSSYNEQFF. CDR3 bases: TGTGCCAGCAGCTTAGTCGGTAGCTCCTACAATGAGCAGTTCTTC. The full variable domain, completed using reference TRBV11-3 and TRBJ2-1, is EAGVVQSPRYKIIEKKQPVAFWCNPISGHNTLYWYLQNLGQGPELLIRYENEEAVDDSQLPKDRFSAERLKGVDSTLKIQPAELGDSAVYLCASSLVGSSYNEQFFGPGTRLTVL.

The chain couples TRBV7-8 to TRBJ2-5; a possible D gene is TRBD1 (6 bases). CDR3 length: 14 amino acids. CDR1 SGHVS and CDR2 FQNEAQ come from the germline V gene. V was shortened by 5 bases and J by 5 bases, with 15 bases between the two germline ends. CDR3 in amino acids: CASSLRDIRETQYF. The CDR3 DNA reads TGTGCCAGCAGCCTCCGGGACATACGTGAGACCCAGTACTTC.

The V call is TRBV27, the J call TRBJ2-2; TRBD1 matches 11 bases. V lost 7 bases and J lost 5; bases outside the gene matches: 12. Germline V gene data show CDR1 as MNHEY and CDR2 as SMNVEV (reference sequence). The CDR3 runs to 17 residues. The CDR3 here is CASKVGWGQGGTGELFF. The CDR3 DNA reads TGTGCCAGCAAGGTGGGGTGGGGACAGGGGGGTACCGGGGAGCTGTTTTTT.

This clone was picked up a small number of times. The chain combines TRBV10-3 with TRBJ1-1; D unresolved. Trimming cost V 3 bases and J 7 bases, with 12 bases left between them. The CDR3 consists of 13 residues. CDR1 is ENHRY and CDR2 is SYGVKD in the germline V gene. The CDR3: CAISESQAVEAFF. The CDR3 DNA follows: TGTGCCATCAGTGAATCGCAGGCTGTTGAAGCTTTCTTT.

A single count supports this clone. This chain joins TRBV6-5 and TRBJ2-3; D possibly corresponds to TRBD2 (5 bases). Germline CDR1 and CDR2: MNHEY and SVGAGI. V shed 2 bases and J shed 3 bases, with 15 bases lying between them. This CDR3 spans 16 amino acids. CDR3 sequence (DNA): TGTGCCAGCAGTTACGGGCAGCACGAGGGAACAGATACGCAGTATTTT. This codes for CASSYGQHEGTDTQYF.

The chain links TRBV30 to TRBJ1-2; TRBD1 is a possible D gene (5 bases). V shed 3 bases and J shed 0 bases, with 17 bases lying between them. Germline CDR1 GTSNPN, CDR2 SVGIG (reference sequence). This CDR3 contains 16 residues. The CDR3 DNA is TGTGCCTGGAGCTTACAGGTGTCAGGCTCTAACTATGGCTACACCTTC. The encoded protein is CAWSLQVSGSNYGYTF. Filled out from reference TRBV30 and TRBJ1-2, the complete variable domain reads SQTIHQWPATLVQPVGSPLSLECTVEGTSNPNLYWYRQAAGRGLQLLFYSVGIGQISSEVPQNLSASRPQDRQFILSSKKLLLSDSGFYLCAWSLQVSGSNYGYTFGSGTRLTVV.

The chain employs TRBV5-1 and TRBJ2-1, with TRBD2 matching 9 bases. V shed 4 bases and J 10 bases; nucleotides not matched to a gene: 12. CDR3 length: 15 residues. Germline V gives CDR1 SGHRS, CDR2 YFSETQ. CDR3 residues: CASSAAGLAIGEQFF. The CDR3, as DNA: TGCGCCAGCAGCGCCGCGGGACTAGCTATAGGGGAGCAGTTCTTC. The whole variable domain, remainder taken from reference TRBV5-1 and TRBJ2-1, is KAGVTQTPRYLIKTRGQQVTLSCSPISGHRSVSWYQQTPGQGLQFLFEYFSETQRNKGNFPGRFSGRQFSNSRSEMNVSTLELGDSALYLCASSAAGLAIGEQFFGPGTRLTVL.

This chain's CDR3 is CASSPGGTGAVGYTF. CDR3 in DNA: TGTGCCAGCAGCCCAGGGGGGACAGGGGCAGTTGGCTACACCTTC. The chain uses TRBV9 and TRBJ1-2, with 10 bases matching TRBD1. Unmatched junction bases numbered 10, after V lost 4 bases and J lost 7 bases. Germline V lookup: CDR1 SGDLS, CDR2 YYNGEE. The CDR3 covers 15 residues.

The chain joins TRBV27 to TRBJ2-1, with 15 bases that match TRBD2. The germline V gene has CDR1 MNHEY and CDR2 SMNVEV (reference sequence). Unmatched junction bases numbered 12, after V lost 6 bases and J lost 12 bases. The length of the CDR3 is 16 residues. DNA of the CDR3: TGTGCCAGCAGCCACGGGACTAGCGGGAGGAGGGGAGGGCAGTTCTTC. It encodes CASSHGTSGRRGGQFF.

This sequence joins TRBV2 and TRBJ2-7; 7 bases line up with TRBD1. CDR1 and CDR2 (germline): SNHLY, FYNNEI. The CDR3 is made up of 16 amino acids. Trimming took 0 bases from V and 2 from J; bases not matched to a gene: 7. CDR3 DNA sequence: TGTGCCAGCAGTGAAGCGGTTTTGACAGGGACCTACGAGCAGTACTTC. Protein: CASSEAVLTGTYEQYF. The variable domain in full, with the rest retrieved from reference TRBV2 and TRBJ2-7, is EPEVTQTPSHQVTQMGQEVILRCVPISNHLYFYWYRQILGQKVEFLVSFYNNEISEKSEIFDDQFSVERPDGSNFTLKIRSTKLEDSAMYFCASSEAVLTGTYEQYFGPGTRLTVT.

The gene calls are TRBV7-3 and TRBJ1-2, with no clear D. The CDR3 is made up of 13 amino acids. From germline, CDR1 is SGHTA and CDR2 FQGTGA. The ends were cut back, 3 bases at V and 8 bases at J, with 13 bases in the middle. DNA for the CDR3: TGTGCCAGCAGCTTTTCCGGGGATCGGGGCTACACCTTC. Encoded protein: CASSFSGDRGYTF. The complete variable domain, with remaining parts taken from reference TRBV7-3 and TRBJ1-2, reads GAGVSQTPSNKVTEKGKYVELRCDPISGHTALYWYRQSLGQGPEFLIYFQGTGAADDSGLPNDRFFAVRPEGSVSTLKIQRTERGDSAVYLCASSFSGDRGYTFGSGTRLTVV.